Presented here are 14 T cell receptor beta chains from one specimen sequenced in a study of early T cells in non-severe SARS-CoV-2 infection. TCRdb reanalysed the 5' RACE reads using MiXCR and keeps one entry per CDR3 protein. In the table there are over 35,000 distinct CDR3 sequences, about 4.5% of which are singletons. The sequenced material came from whole blood. The receptors originated from an adult who was a healthcare worker with PCR-confirmed SARS-CoV-2 infection or an uninfected control (not recorded which).

This clonotype was seen ten or more times. The chain joins TRBV6-1 to TRBJ1-1; possibly TRBD1 for D (6 bases). Deletions cut 4 bases from V and 10 bases from J, with 16 bases between. This CDR3 is built from 13 residues. CDR1 is MNHNS, CDR2 SASEGT, per germline. In DNA form, the CDR3 reads TGTGCCAGCAGTGGATGGGGGCTCAACTCAGCTTTCTTT. Its protein is CASSGWGLNSAFF.

This clonotype was seen at least ten times. This chain connects TRBV6-1 to TRBJ1-1; TRBD1 matches at 9 bases. Trimming cost V 5 bases and J 11 bases; bases outside gene matches: 15. The CDR3 is 15 amino acids. CDR1 MNHNS and CDR2 SASEGT come from the germline V gene. The CDR3 DNA is TGTGCCAGCAGTATAGTCCGGGGACAGGGCTTGGAGGCTTTCTTT. It codes for CASSIVRGQGLEAFF.

This clonotype showed up many times. This chain uses TRBV5-1 with TRBJ2-1, with D perhaps matching TRBD1 or TRBD2 (6 bases each). CDR3 length: 15 amino acids. Germline CDR1 is SGHRS and CDR2 is YFSETQ. V was cut by 3 bases and J by 6 bases, with 16 bases left in between. The CDR3 loop is CASSYQSGAGNEQFF. The DNA for the CDR3 is TGCGCCAGCAGCTATCAGTCGGGGGCCGGCAATGAGCAGTTCTTC.

This clonotype was recorded many times. V gene TRBV29-1 combines with J gene TRBJ2-1; TRBD2 might be the D (5 bases). Per germline, CDR1 SQVTM and CDR2 ANQGSEA. Between the trimmed V and J ends, which lost 4 bases and 4 bases, there was a span of 11 bases. This CDR3 has 13 residues. The CDR3: CSVGEGSYNEQFF. The CDR3 nucleotides are TGCAGCGTTGGCGAGGGTTCGTACAATGAGCAGTTCTTC.

This clonotype was seen at least ten times. V usage is TRBV9 and J usage is TRBJ1-2; D is possibly TRBD1 (6 bases). The CDR3 consists of 14 residues. Germline-derived CDR1 and CDR2 are SGDLS and YYNGEE. V was shortened by 3 bases and J by 5 bases, with 14 bases between the two germline ends. The CDR3 region is CASSAGQGTYGYTF. In nucleotides, the CDR3 is TGTGCCAGCAGCGCGGGACAAGGGACATATGGCTACACCTTC.

V is TRBV12-3 or TRBV12-4 and J is TRBJ2-7; 8 bases fit TRBD1. Trimming cost V 3 bases and J 5 bases; bases outside gene matches: 9. This CDR3 has 15 residues. CDR3 residues: CASSFVQGAVDEQYF. In nucleotides, the CDR3 is TGTGCCAGCAGTTTTGTCCAGGGGGCGGTGGACGAGCAGTACTTC.

This clonotype was seen many times. This chain joins TRBV30 and TRBJ1-2; the D gene is possibly TRBD1 (6 bases). Germline V lookup: CDR1 GTSNPN, CDR2 SVGIG (reference sequence). V dropped 1 base and J dropped 3 bases, with 9 bases sitting between them. The CDR3 is 13 residues long. The CDR3 loop reads CAWSGGQYYGYTF. For the CDR3, the DNA is TGTGCCTGGAGTGGAGGACAGTACTATGGCTACACCTTC.

This clonotype was found many times. This chain connects TRBV4-1 to TRBJ1-5; possible D gene TRBD1, 5 bases. Germline assignment: CDR1 MGHRA and CDR2 YSYEKL. The CDR3 has 14 amino acids. Trimming removed 0 bases at V and 9 bases at J, with 12 bases between. CDR3 residues: CASSQDDEGRPQHF. Written as DNA, the CDR3 is TGCGCCAGCAGCCAAGACGATGAGGGACGGCCCCAGCATTTT.

In its sample, this clonotype was seen many times. The chain employs TRBV13 and TRBJ2-5; 11 nucleotides agree with TRBD2. V was pared by 1 base and J by 3 bases, with 4 bases of the junction left unmatched. The CDR3 loop spans 16 amino acids. Germline loops: CDR1 PRHDT, CDR2 FYEKMQ (reference sequence). The CDR3 sequence is CASSLEKGLAEETQYF. In DNA form, the CDR3 reads TGTGCCAGCAGCTTAGAGAAGGGACTAGCGGAAGAGACCCAGTACTTC.

The chain uses TRBV6-2 or TRBV6-3 and TRBJ1-4; the D is unclear. The ends were cut back, 2 bases at V and 0 bases at J, with 16 bases in the middle. CDR1 MNHEY and CDR2 SVGEGT come from the germline V gene. The CDR3 totals 18 residues. Written as DNA, the CDR3 is TGTGCCAGCAGTTACGGGTACTCTGCGGATGCAACTAATGAAAAACTGTTTTTT. Amino acids: CASSYGYSADATNEKLFF.

This clonotype was found many times. The chain combines TRBV12-3 or TRBV12-4 with TRBJ1-2; no reliable D call. Trimming took off 7 bases at V and 4 bases at J, with 10 bases between the two ends. This CDR3 spans 12 amino acids. For the CDR3, the DNA is TGTGCCAGCAACCGAGGGCCCTATGGCTACACCTTC. Its translation is CASNRGPYGYTF.

The table lists this clonotype with many counts. The chain is built from TRBV19 and TRBJ2-3; D is possibly TRBD1 (6 bases). V was clipped by 4 bases and J by 2 bases, with 16 bases between them. CDR1 is LNHDA and CDR2 is SQIVND in the germline V gene (reference sequence). The CDR3 totals 16 residues. The CDR3 nucleotides read TGTGCCAGTAGTAGGCTAACAGGGTCCTCCACAGATACGCAGTATTTT. It is translated as CASSRLTGSSTDTQYF. The full variable domain, its missing parts supplied by reference TRBV19 and TRBJ2-3, is DGGITQSPKYLFRKEGQNVTLSCEQNLNHDAMYWYRQDPGQGLRLIYYSQIVNDFQKGDIAEGYSVSREKKESFPLTVTSAQKNPTAFYLCASSRLTGSSTDTQYFGPGTRLTVL.

The chain links TRBV30 to TRBJ2-5, with no clear D. The V end was cut by 4 bases, the J end by 2 bases, with 8 bases between. Germline V gene sequence: CDR1 GTSNPN, CDR2 SVGIG (reference sequence). The CDR3 length is 12 residues. The CDR3 region is CAWKVLQETQYF. As DNA, the CDR3 is TGTGCCTGGAAGGTGTTACAAGAGACCCAGTACTTC.

This clonotype was counted many times. The V call is TRBV12-3 or TRBV12-4, the J call TRBJ2-2; weak D call: TRBD1 (6 bases). This CDR3 has 14 residues. V was shortened by 1 base and J by 4 bases, with 7 bases between the two germline ends. The CDR3 nucleotides are TGTGCCAGCAGTTTAGGGGGGCGCACCGGGGAGCTGTTTTTT. Translation: CASSLGGRTGELFF.